This T cell receptor beta chain originates from a study of cytomegalovirus exposure and HLA in healthy donors. In germline, CDR1 is MNHEY, CDR2 SVGAGI. Trimming shortened V by 0 bases and J by 7 bases, and 15 bases separated the two germline ends. This CDR3 region has 15 residues. Both 60 Vbeta primers and 13 Jbeta primers went into the PCR. This table comes from immunoSEQ multiplex PCR, and its TCRdb copy is limited to in-frame clones, with some not included. The sample holds 60,000 to 70,000 clones, around four fifths seen once. The sequenced material came from PBMCs. The rearrangement uses TRBV6-5 and TRBJ1-1, with TRBD1 as a possible D gene (6 bases). The TCR comes from a male donor in good health and CMV-seropositive. CDR3 coding DNA: TGTGCCAGCAGTTACTCGGGGGGCGGGGGTGGTGAAGCTTTCTTT. This translates into CASSYSGGGGGEAFF.